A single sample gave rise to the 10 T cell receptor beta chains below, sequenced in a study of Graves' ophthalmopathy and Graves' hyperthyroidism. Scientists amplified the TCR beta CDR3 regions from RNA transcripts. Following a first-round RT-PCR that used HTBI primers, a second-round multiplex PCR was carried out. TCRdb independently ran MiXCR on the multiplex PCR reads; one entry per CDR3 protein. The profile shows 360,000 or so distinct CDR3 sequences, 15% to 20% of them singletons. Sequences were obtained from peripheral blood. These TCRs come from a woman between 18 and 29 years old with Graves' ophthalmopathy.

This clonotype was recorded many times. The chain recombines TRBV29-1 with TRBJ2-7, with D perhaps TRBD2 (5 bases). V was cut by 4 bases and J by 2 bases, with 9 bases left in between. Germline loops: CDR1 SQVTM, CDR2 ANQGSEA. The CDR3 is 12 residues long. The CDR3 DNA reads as TGCAGCGTTGCGACGGGAACCTACGAGCAGTACTTC. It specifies CSVATGTYEQYF.

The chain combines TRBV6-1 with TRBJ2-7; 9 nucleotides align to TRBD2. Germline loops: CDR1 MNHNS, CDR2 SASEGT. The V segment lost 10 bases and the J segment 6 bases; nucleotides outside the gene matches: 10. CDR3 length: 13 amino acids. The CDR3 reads CATGGGAAVEQYF. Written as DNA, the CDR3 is TGTGCCACCGGCGGGGGGGCGGCGGTCGAGCAGTACTTC.

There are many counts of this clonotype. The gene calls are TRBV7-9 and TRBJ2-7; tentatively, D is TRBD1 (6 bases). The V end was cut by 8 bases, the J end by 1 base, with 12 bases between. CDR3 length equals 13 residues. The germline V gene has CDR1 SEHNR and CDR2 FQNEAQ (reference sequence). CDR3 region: CASWGHPSYEQYF. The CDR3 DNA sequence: TGTGCCAGCTGGGGACATCCTTCCTACGAGCAGTACTTC. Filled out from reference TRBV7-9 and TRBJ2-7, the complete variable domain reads DTGVSQNPRHKITKRGQNVTFRCDPISEHNRLYWYRQTLGQGPEFLTYFQNEAQLEKSRLLSDRFSAERPKGSFSTLEIQRTEQGDSAMYLCASWGHPSYEQYFGPGTRLTVT.

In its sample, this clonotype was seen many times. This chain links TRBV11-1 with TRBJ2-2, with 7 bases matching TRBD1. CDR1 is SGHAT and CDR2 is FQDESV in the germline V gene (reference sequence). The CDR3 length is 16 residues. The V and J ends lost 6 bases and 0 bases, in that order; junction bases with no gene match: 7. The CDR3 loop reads CASRTDRAANTGELFF. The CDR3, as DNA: TGTGCCAGCAGGACTGACAGGGCCGCGAACACCGGGGAGCTGTTTTTT.

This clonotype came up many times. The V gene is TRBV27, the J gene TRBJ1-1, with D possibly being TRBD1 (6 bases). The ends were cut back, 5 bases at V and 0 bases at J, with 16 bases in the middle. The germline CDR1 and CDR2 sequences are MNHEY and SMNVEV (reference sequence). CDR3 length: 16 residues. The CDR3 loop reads CASSPSGAQVNTEAFF. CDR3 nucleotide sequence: TGTGCCAGCAGTCCATCAGGGGCCCAGGTGAACACTGAAGCTTTCTTT.

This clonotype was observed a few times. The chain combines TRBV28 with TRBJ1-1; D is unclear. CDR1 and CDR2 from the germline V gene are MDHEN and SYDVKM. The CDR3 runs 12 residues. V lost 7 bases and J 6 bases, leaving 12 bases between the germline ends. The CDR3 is CASTSGGAEAFF. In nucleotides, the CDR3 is TGTGCCAGCACGAGCGGTGGCGCTGAAGCTTTCTTT. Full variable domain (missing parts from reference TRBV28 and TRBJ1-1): DVKVTQSSRYLVKRTGEKVFLECVQDMDHENMFWYRQDPGLGLRLIYFSYDVKMKEKGDIPEGYSVSREKKERFSLILESASTNQTSMYLCASTSGGAEAFFGQGTRLTVV.

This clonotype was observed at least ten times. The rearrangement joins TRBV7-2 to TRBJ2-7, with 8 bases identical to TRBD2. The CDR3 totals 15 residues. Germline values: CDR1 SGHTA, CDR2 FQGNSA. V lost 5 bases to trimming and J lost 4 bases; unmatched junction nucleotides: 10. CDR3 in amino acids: CASSGGGRSRYEQYF. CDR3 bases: TGTGCCAGCAGCGGCGGCGGGAGGAGTCGGTACGAGCAGTACTTC. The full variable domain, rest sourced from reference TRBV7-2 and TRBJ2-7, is GAGVSQSPSNKVTEKGKDVELRCDPISGHTALYWYRQSLGQGLEFLIYFQGNSAPDKSGLPSDRFSAERTGGSVSTLTIQRTQQEDSAVYLCASSGGGRSRYEQYFGPGTRLTVT.

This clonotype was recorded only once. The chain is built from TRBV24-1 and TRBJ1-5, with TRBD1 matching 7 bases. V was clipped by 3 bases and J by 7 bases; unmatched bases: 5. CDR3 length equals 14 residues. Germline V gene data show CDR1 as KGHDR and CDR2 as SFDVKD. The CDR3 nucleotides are TGTGCCACCAGTGATCCGACAGGGTCCCAGCCCCAGCATTTT. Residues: CATSDPTGSQPQHF.

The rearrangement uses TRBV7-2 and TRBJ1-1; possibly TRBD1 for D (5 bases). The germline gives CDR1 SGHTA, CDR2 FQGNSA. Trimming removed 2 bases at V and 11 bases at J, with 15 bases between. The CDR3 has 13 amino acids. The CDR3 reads CASSLIVSGHAFF. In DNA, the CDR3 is TGTGCCAGCAGCTTAATCGTGTCAGGGCATGCTTTCTTT.

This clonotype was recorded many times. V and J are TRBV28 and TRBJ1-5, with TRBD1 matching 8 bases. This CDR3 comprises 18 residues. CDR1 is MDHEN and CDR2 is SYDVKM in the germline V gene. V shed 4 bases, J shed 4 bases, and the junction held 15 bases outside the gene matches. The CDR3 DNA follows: TGTGCCAGCAGTTCTAGATTCTCACCGGGACAGGTTAATCAGCCCCAGCATTTT. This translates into CASSSRFSPGQVNQPQHF.